The rows below give T cell receptor beta chains drawn from one sample of a study of T-cell memory formation after mild COVID-19. TCRdb redid the calling of the 5' RACE reads with MiXCR, one entry per CDR3 protein. The sample lists tens of thousands of distinct CDR3 sequences; about a sixth were seen once. The specimen was PBMCs or a T cell subset sorted from them (not recorded which). These receptors all stem from an adult woman who had mild COVID-19 (a few samples of this study predate the infection). Cell type and time point are not known. The CDR3 runs from the conserved cysteine through the conserved F or W. D genes are given only for firm matches. Some rows have no size entry. The others give once, few or many, or a class for an expanded clone.

.,TRBJ2-7,TRBV4-1,.,TGCGCCAGCAGCCAAGGTGGAGCATTTACCTCCTACGAGCAGTACTTC,CASSQGGAFTSYEQYF
.,TRBJ2-7,TRBV20-1,.,TGCAGTGCTGCCAATCCCCGGGAGAACTACGAGCAGTACTTC,CSAANPRENYEQYF
TRBD2,TRBJ2-1,TRBV20-1,few,TGCAGTGCTAGTACTGGCGGGGGTGGCTACAATGAGCAGTTCTTC,CSASTGGGGYNEQFF
TRBD1,TRBJ2-3,TRBV5-1,few,TGCGCCAGCAGCAGAGGGACAGCGCCAACAGATACGCAGTATTTT,CASSRGTAPTDTQYF
TRBD1,TRBJ2-6,TRBV4-3,.,TGCGCCAGCGGGACAGCTGGGGCCAACGTCCTGACTTTC,CASGTAGANVLTF
.,TRBJ2-7,TRBV2,few,TGTGCCAGCCGTGTTGGCTACGAGCAGTACTTC,CASRVGYEQYF
.,TRBJ1-2,TRBV25-1,few,TGTGCCAGCAGTGAGGACTTTAACTATGGCTACACCTTC,CASSEDFNYGYTF
TRBD1,TRBJ2-3,TRBV6-2/TRBV6-3,many,TGTGCCAGCAGTCCATACCGGGACAGGGGCCGCGATACGCAGTATTTT,CASSPYRDRGRDTQYF
TRBD1,TRBJ2-3,TRBV4-1,few,TGCGCCAGCAGCCAAGAGGCTCGGGACAGTAGGTACACAGATACGCAGTATTTT,CASSQEARDSRYTDTQYF
.,TRBJ2-1,TRBV29-1,.,TGCAGCGTTTGGAGGGGGAATGAGCAGTTCTTC,CSVWRGNEQFF
TRBD2,TRBJ2-1,TRBV7-3,many,TGTGCCAGCAGCTTGGGATCAGCGGGGTTCAACAATGAGCAGTTCTTC,CASSLGSAGFNNEQFF
.,TRBJ2-5,TRBV11-2,.,TGTGCCAGCAGACGAACATCCCAAGAGACCCAGTACTTC,CASRRTSQETQYF
.,TRBJ1-1,TRBV21-1,.,TGTGCCAGCACCTCAGGTCGGGGAGCTTTCTTT,CASTSGRGAFF
TRBD2,TRBJ2-7,TRBV7-8,few,TGTGCCAGCAGCTTAGGGTTGGTAGGGGAGGGAGGGACCTACGAGCAGTACTTC,CASSLGLVGEGGTYEQYF
.,TRBJ2-1,TRBV5-1,few,TGCGCCAGCAGCTTAATCCGGGGCAACAATGAGCAGTTCTTC,CASSLIRGNNEQFF
TRBD2,TRBJ2-5,TRBV30,few,TGTGCCTGGACCCTGGGCGGGCTAGCGGGATCAGAGACCCAGTACTTC,CAWTLGGLAGSETQYF
.,TRBJ2-3,TRBV4-2,few,TGTGCCAGCAGCCCTCGCACCGGGGGTCCCACAGATACGCAGTATTTT,CASSPRTGGPTDTQYF
.,TRBJ2-7,TRBV13,few,TGTGCCAGCAGCTGGGGCAGGGTCTACGAGCAGTACTTC,CASSWGRVYEQYF
.,TRBJ2-1,TRBV19,few,TGTGCCAGTAGTATAGAAGGGAGCTCCTACAATGAGCAGTTCTTC,CASSIEGSSYNEQFF
.,TRBJ2-7,TRBV12-3/TRBV12-4,.,TGTGCCAGCAGGGACCAGGGGGGCAGCTCCTACGAGCAGTACTTC,CASRDQGGSSYEQYF
TRBD2,TRBJ2-7,TRBV28,.,TGTGCCAGCAGGCAATTAGCGGGAGGGTATCCCTACGAGCAGTACTTC,CASRQLAGGYPYEQYF
TRBD2,TRBJ2-7,TRBV10-3,few,TGTGCCATCGGAACGGCCAGCGGGAGTGGGCACGAGCAGTACTTC,CAIGTASGSGHEQYF
.,TRBJ2-1,TRBV30,.,TGTGCCTGGAACCTAATCAGATTCGATGAGCAGTTCTTC,CAWNLIRFDEQFF
.,TRBJ1-5,TRBV12-3/TRBV12-4,.,TGTGCCAGCAGTTTTTCCCCGGGACAGCCCCAGCATTTT,CASSFSPGQPQHF
.,TRBJ1-2,TRBV30,.,TGTGCCTGGAGTGACACCGACTATGGCTACACCTTC,CAWSDTDYGYTF
TRBD1,TRBJ1-2,TRBV19,once,TGTGCCAGTAGTATCCCGGGACAGGGGGATGGCTACACCTTC,CASSIPGQGDGYTF
.,TRBJ2-3,TRBV4-2,few,TGTGCCAGCAGCCACCTTGACAGCCCAGATACGCAGTATTTT,CASSHLDSPDTQYF
TRBD2,TRBJ2-7,TRBV6-2/TRBV6-3,.,TGTGCCAGCAGTGCGCCGACTAGCGGGGTTCCCTACGAGCAGTACTTC,CASSAPTSGVPYEQYF